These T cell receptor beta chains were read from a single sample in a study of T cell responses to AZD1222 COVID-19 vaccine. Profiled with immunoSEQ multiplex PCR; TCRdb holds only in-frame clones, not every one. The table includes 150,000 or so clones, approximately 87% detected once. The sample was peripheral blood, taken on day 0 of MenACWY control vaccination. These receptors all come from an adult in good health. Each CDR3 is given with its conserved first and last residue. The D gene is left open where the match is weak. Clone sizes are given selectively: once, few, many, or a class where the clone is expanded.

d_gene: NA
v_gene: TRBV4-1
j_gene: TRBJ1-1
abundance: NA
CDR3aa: CASSQVSPQWKTEAFF
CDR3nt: TGCGCCAGCAGCCAAGTCTCCCCCCAATGGAAAACTGAAGCTTTCTTT

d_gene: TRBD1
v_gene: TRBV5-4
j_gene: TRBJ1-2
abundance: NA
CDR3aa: CASSLRGTGSYGYTF
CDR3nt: TGTGCCAGCAGCTTGAGGGGGACAGGGTCCTATGGCTACACCTTC

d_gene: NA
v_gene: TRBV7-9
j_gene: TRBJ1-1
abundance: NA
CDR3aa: CASTRRGEDTEAFF
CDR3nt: TGTGCCAGCACTCGCCGGGGAGAGGACACTGAAGCTTTCTTT

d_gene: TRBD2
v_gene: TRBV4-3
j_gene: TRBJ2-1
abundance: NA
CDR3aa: CASSRLTSGIYNEQFF
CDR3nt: TGCGCCAGCAGCCGGTTGACTAGCGGGATTTACAATGAGCAGTTCTTC

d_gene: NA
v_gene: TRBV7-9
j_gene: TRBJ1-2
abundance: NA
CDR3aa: CASSLGVGVGYTF
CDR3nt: TGTGCCAGCAGCCTGGGGGTCGGGGTCGGCTACACCTTC

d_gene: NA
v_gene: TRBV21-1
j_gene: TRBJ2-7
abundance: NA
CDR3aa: CASSKGTGSGEQYF
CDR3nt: TGTGCCAGCAGCAAAGGGACAGGGTCCGGCGAGCAGTACTTC

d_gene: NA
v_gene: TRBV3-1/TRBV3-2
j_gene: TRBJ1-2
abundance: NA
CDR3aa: CASSEGARPYGYTF
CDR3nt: TGTGCCAGCAGCGAAGGGGCACGGCCCTATGGCTACACCTTC

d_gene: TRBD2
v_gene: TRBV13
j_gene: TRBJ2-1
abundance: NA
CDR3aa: CASSPPAGGVDEQFF
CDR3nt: TGTGCCAGCAGCCCTCCCGCGGGAGGCGTAGATGAGCAGTTCTTC

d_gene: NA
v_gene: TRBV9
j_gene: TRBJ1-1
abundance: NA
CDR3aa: CASSVVDTNTEAFF
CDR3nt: TGTGCCAGCAGCGTAGTAGACACCAACACTGAAGCTTTCTTT

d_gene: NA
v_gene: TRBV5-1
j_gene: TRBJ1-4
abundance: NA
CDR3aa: CASRVGDTTNEKLFF
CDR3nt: TGCGCCAGCAGGGTGGGTGATACAACTAATGAAAAACTGTTTTTT

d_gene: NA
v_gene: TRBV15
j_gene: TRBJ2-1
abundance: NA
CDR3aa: CATRHRENYNEQFF
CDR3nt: TGTGCCACCAGACACAGAGAAAATTACAATGAGCAGTTCTTC

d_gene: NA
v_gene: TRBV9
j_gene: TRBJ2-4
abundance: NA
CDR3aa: CASSEGENIQYF
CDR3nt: TGTGCCAGCAGCGAGGGAGAAAACATTCAGTACTTC

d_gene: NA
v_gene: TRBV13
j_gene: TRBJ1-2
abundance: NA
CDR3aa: CASSPAGSGGYHYGYTF
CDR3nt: TGTGCCAGCAGCCCCGCGGGGTCAGGAGGGTACCACTATGGCTACACCTTC

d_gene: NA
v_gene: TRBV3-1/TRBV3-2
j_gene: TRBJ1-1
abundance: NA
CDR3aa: CASTFSGRRTEAFF
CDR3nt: TGTGCCAGCACCTTCTCAGGGAGACGTACTGAAGCTTTCTTT

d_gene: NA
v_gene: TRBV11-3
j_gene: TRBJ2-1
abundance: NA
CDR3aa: CASSLRTVDNEQFF
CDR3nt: TGTGCCAGCAGCTTGAGGACAGTTGACAATGAGCAGTTCTTC

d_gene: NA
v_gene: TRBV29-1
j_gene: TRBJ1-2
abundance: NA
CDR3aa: CSVGVPSGQNYGYTF
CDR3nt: TGCAGCGTTGGTGTCCCCTCAGGACAGAACTATGGCTACACCTTC

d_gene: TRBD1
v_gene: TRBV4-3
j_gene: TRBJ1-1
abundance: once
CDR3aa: CASSPGQGGTEAFF
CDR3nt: TGCGCCAGCAGCCCGGGACAGGGTGGGACTGAAGCTTTCTTT

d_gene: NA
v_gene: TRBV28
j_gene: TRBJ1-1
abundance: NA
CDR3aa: CASSLIPKWGENTEAFF
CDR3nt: TGTGCCAGCAGTTTAATACCTAAGTGGGGTGAGAACACTGAAGCTTTCTTT

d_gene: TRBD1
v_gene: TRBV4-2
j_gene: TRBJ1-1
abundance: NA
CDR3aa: CASSPRPGQVHLNTEAFF
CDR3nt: TGTGCCAGCAGCCCACGTCCGGGACAGGTTCACTTGAACACTGAAGCTTTCTTT

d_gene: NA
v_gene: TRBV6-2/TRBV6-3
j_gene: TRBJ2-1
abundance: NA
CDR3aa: CASSYSRRQSLSYNEQFF
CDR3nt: TGTGCCAGCAGTTACTCCCGCCGACAGTCCCTCTCCTACAATGAGCAGTTCTTC